The rows below give T cell receptor beta chains drawn from one sample of a study of shared clonotypes between healthy human individuals. Measured with immunoSEQ multiplex PCR; TCRdb has only the in-frame clones, and not every one. This sample has about 1.4 million clones, with roughly 96% found just once. What was sequenced was naive CD4+ T cells sorted from blood. The receptors originated from a man aged 25-45 years in good health. The CDR3 runs from the conserved cysteine through the conserved F or W. The D gene is left open where the match is weak. Clone size is stated in some rows and not others, as once, few, many or a class when expanded.

length	V	size	D	J	CDR3	DNA
17	TRBV7-3	NA	TRBD2	TRBJ2-1	CASSLTGTSGVYNEQFF	TGTGCCAGCAGCTTAACAGGGACTAGCGGAGTCTACAATGAGCAGTTCTTC
15	TRBV27	NA	NA	TRBJ1-2	CASSRRPGQNYGYTF	TGTGCCAGCAGTCGCAGACCGGGACAAAACTATGGCTACACCTTC
15	TRBV19	NA	TRBD1	TRBJ1-1	CASSIDRDRWAEAFF	TGTGCCAGTAGTATAGACCGGGACAGATGGGCTGAAGCTTTCTTT
15	TRBV6-6	once	TRBD1	TRBJ2-3	CASSRDRSSTDTQYF	TGTGCCAGCAGCAGGGACAGATCTAGCACAGATACGCAGTATTTT
17	TRBV5-1	NA	NA	TRBJ2-2	CASSWAISRANTGELFF	TGCGCCAGCAGTTGGGCCATAAGCAGGGCGAACACCGGGGAGCTGTTTTTT
16	TRBV12-1	NA	NA	TRBJ2-3	CASSPARGGNTDTQYF	TGTGCCAGCAGCCCTGCTCGGGGGGGAAACACAGATACGCAGTATTTT
16	TRBV18	NA	NA	TRBJ1-5	CASSPLAVKRNQPQHF	TGTGCCAGCTCACCACTCGCGGTAAAGCGAAATCAGCCCCAGCATTTT
14	TRBV15	NA	TRBD2	TRBJ2-1	CATSSSRGSGEQFF	TGTGCCACCAGCTCCTCGCGCGGGAGCGGTGAGCAGTTCTTC
12	TRBV11-2	NA	NA	TRBJ2-3	CASSPRQYTQYF	TGTGCCAGCAGCCCCCGACAGTATACGCAGTATTTT
15	TRBV10-1	NA	NA	TRBJ2-1	CASSESKGLYNEQFF	TGCGCCAGCAGTGAGTCAAAGGGACTCTACAATGAGCAGTTCTTC